The T cell receptor beta chain under discussion was sequenced for a study of regulatory T cells in long-lasting Graves disease. This clonotype was detected many times. Its antigen is unknown. The CDR3 has 15 residues. Trimming took off 0 bases at V and 9 bases at J, with 20 bases between the two ends. The germline V gene has CDR1 DFQATT and CDR2 SNEGSKA (reference sequence). Through Arm-PCR of CDR3 regions and iRepertoire HTBI primers, TCR beta libraries were built. TCRdb redid the calling of the multiplex PCR reads with MiXCR, one entry per CDR3 protein. The table lists about 330,000 distinct CDR3 sequences, 15% to 20% of them singletons, with 20% to 25% in the top ten. Study results and caveats: Few sampled subjects may have lowered accuracy.

The time point was: newly diagnosed GD, antithyroid drugs for less than 3 months. Making the TCR library involved RNA that had been extracted from PBMCs. Under American Thyroid Association guidelines, Graves' disease was diagnosed. The same data also contributed to another study, on T cells in Graves' hyperthyroidism and ophthalmopathy. As that study records: Researchers ran a first-round RT-PCR on the TCR CDR3 using the HTBI primer set. Blood samples included most of the expanded thyroid clonotypes exceeding 0.001.

This material consisted of peripheral blood mononuclear cells (PBMCs), taken at new diagnosis, from a patient treated with antithyroid drugs. The receptor was isolated from a woman between 18 and 29 years old with Graves disease. The chain carries TRBV20-1 and TRBJ2-5, with a possible D match to TRBD2 (7 bases). Written as DNA, the CDR3 is TGCAGTGCTAGAGAGGGGCGGGGAGGGGGGTCGGCCCAGTACTTC. It translates to CSAREGRGGGSAQYF.